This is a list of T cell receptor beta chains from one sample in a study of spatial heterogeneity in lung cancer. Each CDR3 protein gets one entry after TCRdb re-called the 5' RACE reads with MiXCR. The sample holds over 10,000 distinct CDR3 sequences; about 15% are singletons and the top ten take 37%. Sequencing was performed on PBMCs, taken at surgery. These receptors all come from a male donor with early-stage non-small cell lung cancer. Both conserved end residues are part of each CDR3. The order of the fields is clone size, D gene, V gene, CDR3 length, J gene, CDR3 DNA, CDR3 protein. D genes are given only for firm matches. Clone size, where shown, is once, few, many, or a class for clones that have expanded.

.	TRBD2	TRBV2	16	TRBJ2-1	TGTGCCAGCAAGGGAGGGCGGGGTAGCTCCTACAATGAGCAGTTCTTC	CASKGGRGSSYNEQFF
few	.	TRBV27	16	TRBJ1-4	TGTGCCAGCAGCCCCCAAATGGGGAGGGAGAATGAAAAACTGTTTTTT	CASSPQMGRENEKLFF
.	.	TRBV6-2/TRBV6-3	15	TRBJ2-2	TGTGCCAGCAGTTACTCGAGCGCGCTCACCGGGGAGCTGTTTTTT	CASSYSSALTGELFF
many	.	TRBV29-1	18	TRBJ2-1	TGCAGCGTTGAAAGCTTTGACAGGTTTGGTAGGGTTTACAATGAGCAGTTCTTC	CSVESFDRFGRVYNEQFF
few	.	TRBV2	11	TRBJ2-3	TGTGCCAGCAGTGTCGCAGATACGCAGTATTTT	CASSVADTQYF
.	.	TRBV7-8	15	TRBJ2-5	TGTGCCAGCAGCTTCGATGCTTCGGCTCTGGAGACCCAGTACTTC	CASSFDASALETQYF
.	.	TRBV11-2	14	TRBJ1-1	TGTGCCAGCAGCTTAGCATGGCGGGCAGAGGAAGCTTTCTTT	CASSLAWRAEEAFF
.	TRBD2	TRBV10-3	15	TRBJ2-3	TGTGCCATCAGGCAGACTAGCGGGGGATCGGATACGCAGTATTTT	CAIRQTSGGSDTQYF
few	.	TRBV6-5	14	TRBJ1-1	TGTGCCAGCAGTTTCGACAGGCTGAACACTGAAGCTTTCTTT	CASSFDRLNTEAFF
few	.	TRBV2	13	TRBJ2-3	TGTGCCAGCAGTGAACGCAGCACAGATACGCAGTATTTT	CASSERSTDTQYF
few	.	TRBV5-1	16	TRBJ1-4	TGCGCCAGCAGCTTGGTAGGAGGACCAACTAATGAAAAACTGTTTTTT	CASSLVGGPTNEKLFF
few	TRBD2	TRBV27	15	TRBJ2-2	TGTGCCAGCAGTCCGCGGGGGGGCGACACCGGGGAGCTGTTTTTT	CASSPRGGDTGELFF
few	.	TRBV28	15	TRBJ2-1	TGTGCCAGCTCCCGGTATAGGGTAGCTGACAATGAGCAGTTCTTC	CASSRYRVADNEQFF
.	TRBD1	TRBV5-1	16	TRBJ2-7	TGCGCCAGCACAGGGGGATACGCCGGGACAGGGCACGAGCAGTACTTC	CASTGGYAGTGHEQYF
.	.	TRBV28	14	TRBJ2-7	TGTGCCAGCAGTTTTCCAGGGGATTGGTACGAGCAGTACTTC	CASSFPGDWYEQYF
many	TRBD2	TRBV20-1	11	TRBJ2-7	TGCAGTGCTGATACTAGCGGGGGACAGTACTTC	CSADTSGGQYF
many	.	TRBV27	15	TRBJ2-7	TGTGCCAGCAGTCCCTCCGGGGCAGGGGGGTACGAGCAGTACTTC	CASSPSGAGGYEQYF
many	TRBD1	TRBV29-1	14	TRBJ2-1	TGCAGCGTTCTACCAGGGGGCCGCGTCCATGAGCAGTTCTTC	CSVLPGGRVHEQFF
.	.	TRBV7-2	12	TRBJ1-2	TGTGCCAGCAGCTTAGTCGACTATGGCTACACCTTC	CASSLVDYGYTF
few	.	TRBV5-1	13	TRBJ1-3	TGCGCCAGCAGCTTGGGAGGGAGTGACACCATATATTTT	CASSLGGSDTIYF
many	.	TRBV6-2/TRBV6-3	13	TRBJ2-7	TGTGCCAGCAGTTTCGGGAATCTCTACGAGCAGTACTTC	CASSFGNLYEQYF
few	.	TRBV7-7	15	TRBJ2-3	TGTGCTAGCAGCTCCGGTCGGGGGAGCACAGATACGCAGTATTTT	CASSSGRGSTDTQYF
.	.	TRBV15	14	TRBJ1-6	TGTGCCACCAGCACAAGACAGGATAATTCACCCCTCCACTTT	CATSTRQDNSPLHF
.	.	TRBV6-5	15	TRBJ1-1	TGTGCCAGCAGTTACGGGTTCACCGGGGACACTGAAGCTTTCTTT	CASSYGFTGDTEAFF
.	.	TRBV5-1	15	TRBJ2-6	TGCGCCAGCAGCTATAGGACAGCTGGGGCCAACGTCCTGACTTTC	CASSYRTAGANVLTF
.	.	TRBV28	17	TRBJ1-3	TGTGCCAGCAGCGACCAGACGGCCCTCTGGAGGGGAAACACCATATATTTT	CASSDQTALWRGNTIYF
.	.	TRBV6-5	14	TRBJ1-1	TGTGCCAGCAGTTACGCGCGGCAGGGCACTGAAGCTTTCTTT	CASSYARQGTEAFF
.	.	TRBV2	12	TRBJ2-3	TGTGCCAGCAGTGTTGAATTGGATACGCAGTATTTT	CASSVELDTQYF
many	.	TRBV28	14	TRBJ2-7	TGTGCCAGCAGTTTCAATGGGGGCTCCTACGAGCAGTACTTC	CASSFNGGSYEQYF
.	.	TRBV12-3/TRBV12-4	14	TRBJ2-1	TGTGCCAGCGGACCAGGACAGAAATACAATGAGCAGTTCTTC	CASGPGQKYNEQFF
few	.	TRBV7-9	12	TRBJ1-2	TGTGCCAGCAGACGAACCGGATATGGCTACACCTTC	CASRRTGYGYTF
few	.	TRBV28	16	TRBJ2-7	TGTGCCAGCAGTTTCAGGGGTAGGGGTGAAGCCTACGAGCAGTACTTC	CASSFRGRGEAYEQYF
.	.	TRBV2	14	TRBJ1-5	TGTGCCAGCAGCCTAGGGAGGGGTAGTCAGCCCCAGCATTTT	CASSLGRGSQPQHF
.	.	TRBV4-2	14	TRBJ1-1	TGTGCCAGCAGCCATGGGTCAGAAGGAACTGAAGCTTTCTTT	CASSHGSEGTEAFF
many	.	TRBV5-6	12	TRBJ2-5	TGTGCCAGCAGCTTTGGCCAAGAGACCCAGTACTTC	CASSFGQETQYF
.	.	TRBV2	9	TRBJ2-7	TGTGCCAGCGGATACGAGCAGTACTTC	CASGYEQYF
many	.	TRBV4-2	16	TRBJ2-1	TGTGCCAGCAGCCAAGACGCGGCTAGCTCCTACAATGAGCAGTTCTTC	CASSQDAASSYNEQFF
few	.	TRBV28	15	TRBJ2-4	TGTGCCAGCAGTTTGGTCACGGTTGCCAAAAACATTCAGTACTTC	CASSLVTVAKNIQYF
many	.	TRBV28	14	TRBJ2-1	TGTGCCAGCAGTTTACGGGCAGGGTTGGGTGAGCAGTTCTTC	CASSLRAGLGEQFF
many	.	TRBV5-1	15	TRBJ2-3	TGCGCCAGCAGCTTGATCGGCCAGGTCCCAGATACGCAGTATTTT	CASSLIGQVPDTQYF
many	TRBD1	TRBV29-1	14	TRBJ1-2	TGCAGCGTTGAAGGGGACAGGTTCCCCTATGGCTACACCTTC	CSVEGDRFPYGYTF
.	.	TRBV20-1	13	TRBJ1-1	TGCAGTGCTTCCTACGACAGATACACTGAAGCTTTCTTT	CSASYDRYTEAFF
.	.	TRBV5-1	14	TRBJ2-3	TGCGCCAGCAGCTCCGGGACATTGACAGATACGCAGTATTTT	CASSSGTLTDTQYF
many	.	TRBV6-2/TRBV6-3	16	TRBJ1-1	TGTGCCAGCAGTTACTCGAGACAGGACCTGAACACTGAAGCTTTCTTT	CASSYSRQDLNTEAFF